The T cell receptor (beta chain) under discussion was sequenced for a study of blood T cells in healthy people across ages (dated by TCRdb to about 2015). Study-level background: In model experiments, template switching captured about one uniquely barcoded TCR beta cDNA molecule for every two T cells. The study analyzed two additional independent replicas of 1 million unique cDNA reads from the same blood draw for two donors, one aged 18 to 30 and one aged 80 or older. The donors were split into four age groups: young (average approximately 16 years), middle-aged (roughly 39), aged (over 55) and long-lived (over 80). The study measured age-related changes in TCR beta repertoire diversity using deep sequencing normalized with unique cDNA molecular identifiers. To avoid experimental bias, donors of different ages were randomly spread across the sequencing lanes.

Comments on this clonotype: Its recognized antigen is unknown. Base qualities were left out, and no much larger clone turns up one base away.

Study-level results and caveats: Compared with the aged group, the long-lived group had more naive CD4+ T cells, fewer expanded clones and increased TCR diversity, a pattern suggesting age selection. Since profiling was done on bulk unsorted PBMCs, naive and antigen-experienced compartments could not be conclusively compared. Estimates of total diversity based on one million sequenced T cells were considered lower bounds and underestimates. The CMV infection status of donors was not known, potentially confounding age-related changes in expanded clonotypes. A strong correlation was found between observed TCR beta diversity and the percentage of naive T cells measured by flow cytometry. As age increased, observed TCR beta diversity per million T cells dropped in a roughly linear way, and a significant reduction was already evident by age roughly 40.

Donors were 40 or so systemically healthy Caucasian individuals from Russia aged roughly 6 to 90 years. Each donor gave 8 to 10 milliliters of peripheral blood, collected into EDTA-treated Vacutainer tubes. Ficoll-Paque density-gradient centrifugation was used to isolate PBMCs, with at least 7 million per sample. Trizol reagent was used to extract total RNA from the PBMCs, yielding at least 5.5 micrograms per sample. For every donor, an aliquot of PBMCs went through flow cytometry to measure the percentages of naive CD45RAhigh/CD27high T cells. Receptor libraries were prepared by 5' RACE. Instrument on record: Illumina HiSeq 2500. A second PCR of roughly 7 to 11 cycles was performed with a sample-barcoded 5' primer and a J-beta primer mix. A template-switch 5' adaptor carrying 12 random nucleotides introduced a unique molecular identifier onto each TCR beta cDNA molecule. At least 3 million CDR3-containing paired-end reads were obtained from each sample. First-strand cDNA synthesis was performed from all RNA using the Mint cDNA synthesis kit, with priming by a TRBC-specific oligonucleotide. After uracil-DNA glycosylase treatment, a first 18-cycle PCR used universal primers M1SS and BC2_uni_R on all cDNA. The paper's processing steps were these. For normalization, 1 million high-quality reads were randomly selected from each sample, with every read carrying a distinct molecular identifier. Instead of being binned into consensus sequences, reads with shared molecular identifiers were discarded. CDR3 identification, clonotype clustering and error correction used MiTCR with a Q25 quality threshold and the strictest error-elimination algorithm. A nonparametric unseen species model with Euler transformation was used to estimate a lower bound on total TCR beta diversity. Using fastp at Q25 and MiXCR, TCRdb reprocessed the public reads and kept productive beta chains. Identical CDR3 protein sequences are pooled into one entry, listed with their most common genes and DNA. The authors' filters were not applied to this entry. This sample comprises about 780,000 distinct CDR3 sequences, 46% of them detected only once. The ten largest make up around a sixth of the sample.

Sequencing used blood. The sequence was collected from a man older than 75 in good health.

The CDR3 region: CASSLSMGRVEPQHF. The nucleotide sequence reads TGTGCCAGCAGTTTATCTATGGGGAGGGTGGAGCCCCAGCATTTT. The chain links TRBV28 with TRBJ1-5, with no confidently assigned D gene. Reading from cysteine to phenylalanine, the CDR3 counts 15 amino acids. This entry keeps only the CDR3 DNA: 45 bases, framed from base 1. The germline V gene provides CDR1 MDHEN and CDR2 SYDVKM. V is shortened by 1 base, J by 8 bases, and the region joining them spans 15 bases.